This TCR beta chain was obtained from a study of PD-1 blockade in classical Hodgkin lymphoma. Turning to the study itself: Patients were treated with nivolumab at 3 mg/kg, and this was given intravenously every 2 weeks.

Described time point: cycle 4 day 1 (C4D1), after 6 weeks of nivolumab. Every patient relapsed after autologous stem cell transplantation, and brentuximab vedotin exposure varied. The patients, who had relapsed/refractory classical Hodgkin lymphoma, achieved best responses of complete response, partial response or progressive disease. Profiled with immunoSEQ multiplex PCR; TCRdb holds only in-frame clones, not every one. Of over 50,000 clones listed, 87% were seen once; the top ten hold about 8.1%. Points from the study as a whole: Whereas CD4+ TCR diversity had risen significantly by C4D1, CD8+ TCR diversity had not. Lower baseline TCR diversity marked trial partial responders and progressors.

A note on this clone: Its antigen is unidentified.

The CDR3 has 16 residues. V was clipped by 5 bases and J by 4 bases; unmatched bases: 6. Germline lookup yields CDR1 PRHDT and CDR2 FYEKMQ (reference sequence). The sample here was peripheral blood mononuclear cells (PBMCs), taken before the fourth cycle of nivolumab. This clonotype was obtained from a human donor with classical Hodgkin lymphoma. The genes are TRBV13 and TRBJ2-7; TRBD2 aligns across 15 bases. This chain's CDR3 is CASSPGLAGGFYEQYF. The CDR3 nucleotides are TGTGCCAGCAGCCCGGGACTAGCGGGGGGTTTTTACGAGCAGTACTTC.